This T cell receptor (beta chain) was profiled in a study of T cell repertoires in cytomegalovirus infection. Study-wide points: HLA-C-restricted CMV-specific TCR beta clonotypes prevailed in the ex vivo response. Carriers of CMV plus the relevant HLA were identified by cumulative public TCR beta family frequency.

One entry per CDR3 protein results from TCRdb running MiXCR on the reads. Of fewer than 950,000 distinct CDR3 sequences listed, approximately 32% are singletons. Germline V CDR1 and CDR2: MGHRA, YSYEKL. V lost 6 bases, J lost 4 bases, and 18 bases lay in between. The CDR3 runs 15 residues. As for this clonotype: As yet, its antigen is unknown.

The chain combines TRBV4-1 with TRBJ1-2; D uncertain. The specimen comprised cultured CD8+ T cells from PBMCs, sampled from culture after CMV antigen stimulation. The origin of this receptor is a human donor in good health (CMV status not recorded). Some clones in this sample may be carry-over from other donors' samples. CDR3 sequence: CASSLWRSSSYGYTF. The CDR3 region has the DNA TGCGCCAGCAGTCTCTGGCGTAGTTCGAGCTATGGCTACACCTTC.